The next 19 T cell receptor beta chains were all read from a single sample in a study of blood T cell repertoires in COVID-19 (dated by TCRdb to 2018 to 2020). Library creation used the immunoSEQ multiplex PCR assay. Entries here come from immuneACCESS through TCRdb and include only in-frame sequences with V and J called. Some clones fail to appear in such tables; in the studies checked, an unresolved V gene covers under half of the shortfall, and the cause of the remainder is unknown. The sample table contains approximately 50,000 clones; only one count was recorded for around 83% of them. About 6.5% of the sample comes from the top ten. Sequenced: peripheral blood. The receptors come from a man between 60 and 75 years old with acute or convalescent COVID-19.

This chain uses TRBV21-1 with TRBJ1-4; TRBD1, the table's D call, was not compared with the DNA. TRBV21-1 is flagged as a pseudogene. CDR3 length: 18 amino acids. The CDR3 bases are TGTGCCAGCAGCACGAGGGGGATCGCCTCCGACCATAATGAAAAACTGTTTTTT. It is translated as CASSTRGIASDHNEKLFF.

V and J are TRBV30 and TRBJ2-7; 7 bases line up with TRBD1. The V segment lost 2 bases and the J segment 4 bases; nucleotides outside the gene matches: 5. The CDR3 is made up of 13 amino acids. Germline V gene data show CDR1 as GTSNPN and CDR2 as SVGIG (reference sequence). The CDR3 DNA sequence: TGTGCCTGGAGTTTGCCACAGGGGTACGAGCAGTACTTC. This sequence encodes CAWSLPQGYEQYF.

About this clone: One junction end disagrees with the germline gene, perhaps due to a read error. The chain uses TRBV11-2 and TRBJ1-1; the D is unclear. Germline CDR1 and CDR2: SGHAT and FQNNGV. The CDR3 is 15 residues long. The CDR3 DNA follows: TGTGCCAGCAGTTTAGCCGGAGGGCTGGGCACTGAAGCTTTCTTT. This gives the protein CASSLAGGLGTEAFF.

For the CDR3, the DNA is TGTGCCAGTAGTATAGGGGCTTGGGGGGATGAGCAGTTCTTC. This codes for CASSIGAWGDEQFF. The J gene is TRBJ2-1, the V gene TRBV19; perhaps TRBD2 as D (6 bases). This CDR3 has 14 residues. V lost 1 base to trimming and J lost 8 bases, with 12 bases between them. Germline V gives CDR1 LNHDA, CDR2 SQIVND (reference sequence).

The chain carries TRBV27 and TRBJ2-3, with D possibly being TRBD1 (6 bases). V gave up 6 bases and J gave up 0 bases, with 10 bases separating them. Germline V gene sequence: CDR1 MNHEY, CDR2 SMNVEV (reference sequence). The CDR3 runs to 14 residues. CDR3 DNA sequence: TGTGCCAGCAGCCGGACAGAGAGCACAGATACGCAGTATTTT. This gives the protein CASSRTESTDTQYF.

The chain employs TRBV19 and TRBJ2-1; D is ambiguous. The V gene lost 0 bases and the J gene lost 10 bases, with 13 bases spanning the gap. The germline V gene encodes CDR1 LNHDA and CDR2 SQIVND (reference sequence). The CDR3 consists of 14 residues. DNA for the CDR3: TGTGCCAGTAGTATAGACGGAGATCCCAGAGAGCAGTTCTTC. This translates into CASSIDGDPREQFF. Full variable domain (rest looked up from reference TRBV19 and TRBJ2-1): DGGITQSPKYLFRKEGQNVTLSCEQNLNHDAMYWYRQDPGQGLRLIYYSQIVNDFQKGDIAEGYSVSREKKESFPLTVTSAQKNPTAFYLCASSIDGDPREQFFGPGTRLTVL.

The chain links TRBV4-1 to TRBJ1-1; the D gene is possibly TRBD1 (5 bases). The CDR3 runs 15 residues. V lost 5 bases, J lost 3 bases, and 16 bases lay in between. Germline V gene sequence: CDR1 MGHRA, CDR2 YSYEKL. This CDR3 is CASSVKITGDTEAFF. CDR3 bases: TGCGCCAGCAGCGTCAAGATTACAGGTGACACTGAAGCTTTCTTT.

V is TRBV25-1 and J is TRBJ2-1; TRBD2 agrees at 7 bases. In germline, CDR1 is MGHDK, CDR2 SYGVNS. The trim removed 4 bases at V and 0 bases at J, leaving 3 bases unmatched. The CDR3 has 15 residues. The CDR3 is CASSVTGGSYNEQFF. DNA of the CDR3: TGTGCCAGCAGTGTGACGGGGGGCTCCTACAATGAGCAGTTCTTC.

This sequence joins TRBV6-5 and TRBJ2-1, with D possibly matching TRBD2 (6 bases). The CDR3 is 15 residues long. Germline V gene lookup returns CDR1 MNHEY and CDR2 SVGAGI. V gave up 6 bases and J gave up 2 bases, with 14 bases separating them. The CDR3 sequence: CASRSRDSAYNEQFF. CDR3 in DNA: TGTGCCAGCAGGTCCCGGGACTCTGCCTACAATGAGCAGTTCTTC.

This rearrangement joins TRBV7-9 to TRBJ2-7, with 8 bases fitting TRBD1. V was pared by 4 bases and J by 3 bases, with 5 bases of the junction left unmatched. CDR1 and CDR2 from the germline V gene are SEHNR and FQNEAQ (reference sequence). The CDR3 runs 14 residues. The CDR3 reads CASSSDRGNYEQYF. CDR3 in DNA: TGTGCCAGCAGCTCCGACAGGGGCAACTACGAGCAGTACTTC.

The chain links TRBV30 to TRBJ1-2; 9 nucleotides line up with TRBD1. The ends lost 3 bases at V and 1 base at J; junction bases unmatched: 3. Germline values: CDR1 GTSNPN, CDR2 SVGIG (reference sequence). The CDR3 runs 14 residues. The CDR3 region has the DNA TGTGCCTGGAGAGCGACAGGGGGTAACTATGGCTACACCTTC. The encoded protein is CAWRATGGNYGYTF. Filled out from reference TRBV30 and TRBJ1-2, the complete variable domain reads SQTIHQWPATLVQPVGSPLSLECTVEGTSNPNLYWYRQAAGRGLQLLFYSVGIGQISSEVPQNLSASRPQDRQFILSSKKLLLSDSGFYLCAWRATGGNYGYTFGSGTRLTVV.

This chain joins TRBV6-2 or TRBV6-3 and TRBJ1-2; a possible D gene is TRBD1 (5 bases). Trimming took 2 bases from V and 4 from J, leaving 23 bases between them. The CDR3 runs 18 residues. Germline assignment: CDR1 MNHEY and CDR2 SVGEGT. The CDR3: CASSYGLHWLGLPYGYTF. The DNA of the CDR3 is TGTGCCAGCAGTTACGGGCTGCATTGGCTGGGGCTGCCCTATGGCTACACCTTC.

The J gene is TRBJ2-7, the V gene TRBV6-6; 7 bases fit TRBD1. CDR3 length: 14 amino acids. CDR1 is MNHNY, CDR2 SVGAGI, per germline (reference sequence). Unmatched junction bases numbered 4, after V lost 2 bases and J lost 3 bases. CDR3 sequence reads: CASSYSDRVYEQYF. The CDR3 DNA is TGTGCCAGCAGTTACAGTGACAGGGTCTACGAGCAGTACTTC.

The chain employs TRBV28 and TRBJ1-1; no reliable D call. The CDR3 contains 15 residues. The V gene lost 3 bases and the J gene lost 4 bases, with 15 bases spanning the gap. Germline CDR1 and CDR2: MDHEN and SYDVKM. CDR3 sequence: CASSFGFRGGTEAFF. CDR3 sequence (DNA): TGTGCCAGCAGTTTCGGATTTAGAGGTGGCACTGAAGCTTTCTTT.

CDR3 protein: CASSLGTGTDTQYF. The CDR3 nucleotides read TGTGCCAGCAGTTTGGGGACTGGCACAGATACGCAGTATTTT. V usage is TRBV28 and J usage is TRBJ2-3, with D maybe TRBD2 (6 bases). Germline-derived CDR1 and CDR2 are MDHEN and SYDVKM. The V end lost 3 bases, the J end lost 1 base, and 8 bases lay between the germline ends. The CDR3 has 14 residues. The variable domain in full, completed from reference TRBV28 and TRBJ2-3, reads DVKVTQSSRYLVKRTGEKVFLECVQDMDHENMFWYRQDPGLGLRLIYFSYDVKMKEKGDIPEGYSVSREKKERFSLILESASTNQTSMYLCASSLGTGTDTQYFGPGTRLTVL.

Concerning this clone: The same CDR3 can be traced to other DNA sequences in this sample. CDR3 in DNA: TGTGCCAGCAGCTTAGGACTAGCGGGAACCGGGGAGCTGTTTTTT. The encoded protein is CASSLGLAGTGELFF. The gene calls are TRBV7-3 and TRBJ2-2; 12 bases are a match to TRBD2. CDR1 and CDR2 (germline): SGHTA, FQGTGA. J lost 5 bases, V lost 2 bases, and 0 bases had no gene match. The CDR3 consists of 15 residues.

The V gene is TRBV27, the J gene TRBJ2-3; D is undetermined. Germline loops: CDR1 MNHEY, CDR2 SMNVEV (reference sequence). V lost 3 bases to trimming and J lost 1 base, with 5 bases between them. This CDR3 is 13 amino acids long. CDR3 nucleotide sequence: TGTGCCAGCAGTTTTCGAGGCACAGATACGCAGTATTTT. This gives the protein CASSFRGTDTQYF.

This clone was observed a single time. The rearrangement joins TRBV2 to TRBJ1-6; 7 nucleotides align to TRBD1. V gave up 10 bases and J gave up 6 bases; unmatched junction bases: 12. Looked up from germline, CDR1 is SNHLY and CDR2 is FYNNEI. The CDR3 length is 15 residues. The CDR3 sequence: CATTPSTGRNSPLHF. CDR3 coding DNA: TGTGCCACCACTCCTTCGACAGGGCGTAATTCACCCCTCCACTTT.

This rearrangement joins TRBV7-9 to TRBJ2-1; tentatively, D is TRBD2 (6 bases). Per germline, CDR1 SEHNR and CDR2 FQNEAQ (reference sequence). The length of the CDR3 is 13 residues. Trimming took off 5 bases at V and 6 bases at J, with 11 bases between the two ends. The CDR3 reads CASSVGTRNEQFF. Written as DNA, the CDR3 is TGTGCCAGCAGCGTTGGGACTCGCAATGAGCAGTTCTTC.